The 5 T cell receptor beta chains listed next were all sequenced from one sample in a study of cytomegalovirus exposure and HLA in healthy donors. The PCR employed 60 Vbeta primers together with 13 Jbeta primers. Clones were sequenced by immunoSEQ multiplex PCR, and TCRdb holds only the in-frame ones, with some missing. The sample consists of 90,000 to 130,000 clones, approximately 60% of them appearing once. The sequenced sample consisted of PBMCs. These receptors came from a woman younger than 45 in good health and CMV-seronegative.

This clone was seen only a few times. V and J are TRBV15 and TRBJ2-7; 7 bases map to TRBD2. This CDR3 is 15 amino acids long. Germline V gene sequence: CDR1 LNHNV, CDR2 YYDKDF (reference sequence). J gave up 0 bases and V 3 bases, and 5 bases lay outside the gene matches. DNA of the CDR3: TGTGCCACCAGCAGGACCCTAGCGGACTCCTACGAGCAGTACTTC. This gives the protein CATSRTLADSYEQYF.

The chain couples TRBV30 to TRBJ2-2; maybe TRBD2 (6 bases). The CDR3 spans 14 residues. V lost 4 bases to trimming and J lost 1 base, with 10 bases between them. Germline lookup yields CDR1 GTSNPN and CDR2 SVGIG (reference sequence). The CDR3 nucleotides read TGTGCCTGGATCCATAGCGGGAACACCGGGGAGCTGTTTTTT. Translating gives CAWIHSGNTGELFF.

The chain employs TRBV4-1 and TRBJ1-6; D not resolved. The CDR3 runs to 17 residues. With 0 bases removed from V and 11 bases from J, the gap between germline ends came to 20 bases. Looked up from germline, CDR1 is MGHRA and CDR2 is YSYEKL. The CDR3 bases are TGCGCCAGCAGCCAAGAATTCGACTCCACCCTAAAGACACCCCTCCACTTT. As protein: CASSQEFDSTLKTPLHF.

The rearrangement links TRBV19 to TRBJ1-2; D is unclear. This CDR3 contains 13 residues. Germline-derived CDR1 and CDR2 are LNHDA and SQIVND (reference sequence). V gave up 8 bases and J gave up 3 bases, with 13 bases separating them. The CDR3 coding sequence is TGTGCCAGTGTCGCCCGGGGTGACTATGGCTACACCTTC. Encoded protein: CASVARGDYGYTF.

The chain is built from TRBV5-6 and TRBJ2-1, with D possibly matching TRBD2 (6 bases). With 1 base removed from V and 3 bases from J, the gap between germline ends came to 11 bases. The CDR3 is 15 residues long. Looked up from germline, CDR1 is SGHDT and CDR2 is YYEEEE. This CDR3 reads CASSLTGRHYNEQFF. In nucleotides, the CDR3 is TGTGCCAGCAGCTTGACCGGGAGACACTACAATGAGCAGTTCTTC.